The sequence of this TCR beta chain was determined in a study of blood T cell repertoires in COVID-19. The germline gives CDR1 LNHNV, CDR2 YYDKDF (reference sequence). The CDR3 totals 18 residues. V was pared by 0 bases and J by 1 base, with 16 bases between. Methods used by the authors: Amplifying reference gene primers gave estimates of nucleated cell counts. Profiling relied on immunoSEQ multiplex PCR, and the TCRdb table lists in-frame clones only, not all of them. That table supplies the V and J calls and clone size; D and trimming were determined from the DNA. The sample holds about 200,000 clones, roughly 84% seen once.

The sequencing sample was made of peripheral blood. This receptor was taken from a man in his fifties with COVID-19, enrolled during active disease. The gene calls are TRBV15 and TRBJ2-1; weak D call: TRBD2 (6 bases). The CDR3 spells CATSRDRGGSFSYNEQFF. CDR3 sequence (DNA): TGTGCCACCAGCAGAGATAGAGGAGGGAGCTTTTCCTACAATGAGCAGTTCTTC.